This entry features one TCR beta chain sequence. The antigen is undetermined. The table came from immunoSEQ multiplex PCR; TCRdb's copy has only in-frame clones and leaves some out. This table has about 37,000 clones, approximately 77% appearing once. The source of the sample is a study of CD4 T cells in relation to SARS-CoV-2 and coronaviruses. For the study at large: Of the patients, about 8 were male, a few female, two Hispanic.

General study points: The cross-reactivity analysis covered only spike protein, not other viral proteins. Memory recall responses, not primary responses primed in culture, are what the assay detects.

This CDR3 has 15 residues. CDR1 is MNHNS and CDR2 is SASEGT in the germline V gene. After removal of 2 bases from V and 1 base from J, the junction contained 1 base not matched to a gene. Naive or memory CD4+ cells were cultured 1:1 with T cell-depleted PBMCs plus CEF. This chain links TRBV6-1 with TRBJ1-5; the match to TRBD1 covers 8 bases. The specimen was naive CD4+ T cells from PBMCs, cultured in vitro. Noted subset: naive CD4+ T cells isolated by negative enrichment. This sequence was found in an adult with COVID-19. This CDR3 is CASSESGGSNQPQHF. The CDR3 DNA is TGTGCCAGCAGTGAATCAGGGGGCAGCAATCAGCCCCAGCATTTT.